This paragraph reports one T cell receptor (beta chain). The antigen remains unidentified. The CDR3 extends over 13 amino acids. Germline V CDR1 and CDR2: SQVTM, ANQGSEA. V was shortened by 3 bases and J by 0 bases, with 5 bases between the two germline ends. Unique molecular identifiers were used in preparing the TCRbeta library. TCRdb re-derived calls from the PCR reads in MiXCR, one entry per CDR3 protein. The table lists a few hundred thousand distinct CDR3 sequences, roughly a quarter of them singletons, with around a third in the top ten. These data originate in a study of T-cell reconstitution after alpha-beta-depleted transplantation in children. Study observations and caveats: Newly made T cells mostly supplied T-cell counts and diversity one year after transplant.

Sequences were derived from PBMCs, sampled before TCRalphabeta/CD19-depleted stem cell transplant. The chain employs TRBV29-1 and TRBJ2-2; no definite D call. This TCR was sampled from a boy in the first two years of life with Wiskott-Aldrich syndrome, due to receive a stem cell transplant. The CDR3 DNA is TGCAGCGTTGACACCTCGAACACCGGGGAGCTGTTTTTT. This encodes CSVDTSNTGELFF.